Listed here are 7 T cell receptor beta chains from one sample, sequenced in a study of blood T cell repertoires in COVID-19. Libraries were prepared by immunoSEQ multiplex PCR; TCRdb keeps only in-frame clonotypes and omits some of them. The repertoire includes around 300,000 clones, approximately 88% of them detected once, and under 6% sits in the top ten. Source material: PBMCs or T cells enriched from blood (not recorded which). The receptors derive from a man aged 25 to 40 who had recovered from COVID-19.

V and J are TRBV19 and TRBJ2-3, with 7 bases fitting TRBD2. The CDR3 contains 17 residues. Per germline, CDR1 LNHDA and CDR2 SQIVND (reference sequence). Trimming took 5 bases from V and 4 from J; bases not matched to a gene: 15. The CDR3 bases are TGTGCCAGTAGTCCGCCCCCTTGGACTAGTAGGGCAGATACGCAGTATTTT. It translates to CASSPPPWTSRADTQYF.

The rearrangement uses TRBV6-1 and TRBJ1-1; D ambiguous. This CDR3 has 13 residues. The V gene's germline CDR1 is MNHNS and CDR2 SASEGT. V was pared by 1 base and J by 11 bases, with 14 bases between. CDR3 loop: CASSEGRGTAAFF. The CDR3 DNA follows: TGTGCCAGCAGTGAAGGGCGGGGAACGGCGGCTTTCTTT.

For the CDR3, the DNA is TGTGCCAGCAGCCAAGATCGGTGGACAGGGGGCTACAATGAGCAGTTCTTC. Residues: CASSQDRWTGGYNEQFF. The V gene is TRBV3-1 (or the pseudogene TRBV3-2), the J gene TRBJ2-1; 10 bases line up with TRBD1. The CDR3 loop spans 17 amino acids. The germline gives CDR1 LGHDT, CDR2 YNNKEL (reference sequence). V lost 0 bases, J lost 3 bases, and 5 bases stayed unmatched.

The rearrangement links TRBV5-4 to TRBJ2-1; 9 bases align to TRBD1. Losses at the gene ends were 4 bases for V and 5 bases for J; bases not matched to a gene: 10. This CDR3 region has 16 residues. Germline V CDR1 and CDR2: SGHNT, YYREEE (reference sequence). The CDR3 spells CASSTYGTGTDNEQFF. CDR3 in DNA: TGTGCCAGCAGCACATACGGGACAGGGACCGACAATGAGCAGTTCTTC.

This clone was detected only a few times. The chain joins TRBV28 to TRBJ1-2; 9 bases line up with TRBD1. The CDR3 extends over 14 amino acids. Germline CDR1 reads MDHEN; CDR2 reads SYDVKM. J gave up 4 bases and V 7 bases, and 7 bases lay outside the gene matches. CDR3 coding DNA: TGTGCCAGCACTTTCCTGGGACAGGGCTATGGCTACACCTTC. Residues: CASTFLGQGYGYTF.

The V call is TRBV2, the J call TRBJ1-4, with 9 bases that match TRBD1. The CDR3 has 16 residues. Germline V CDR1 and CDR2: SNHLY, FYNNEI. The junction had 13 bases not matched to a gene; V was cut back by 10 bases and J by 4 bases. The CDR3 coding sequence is TGTGCCACTTCCGGGACAGGGTGGATGAATAATGAAAAACTGTTTTTT. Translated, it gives CATSGTGWMNNEKLFF.

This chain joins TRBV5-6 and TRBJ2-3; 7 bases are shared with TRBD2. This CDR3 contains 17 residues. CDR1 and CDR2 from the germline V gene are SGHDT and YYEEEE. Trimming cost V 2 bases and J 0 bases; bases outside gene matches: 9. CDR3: CASSFGGGDPSTDTQYF. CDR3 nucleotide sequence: TGTGCCAGCAGCTTTGGGGGGGGAGACCCAAGCACAGATACGCAGTATTTT.